This entry is about one T cell receptor (beta chain). Its antigen is not known. TCRdb reprocessed the 5' RACE reads and stores each CDR3 protein as one record, lacking DNA. The sample holds approximately 400,000 distinct CDR3 sequences. CDR1 SGHDT and CDR2 YYEEEE come from the germline V gene. This CDR3 spans 14 amino acids. Someone took an approximately 2.5 ml blood sample from each of the donors. Without any T cell sorting, total RNA was isolated from whole blood. The data derive from a study of monozygotic twins with inflammatory bowel disease. Study conclusions and caveats: People with IBD had fewer clonotypes in common with others than healthy twins did, especially with disease activity.

Sequenced sample: blood. The V call is TRBV5-6, the J call TRBJ2-1. The source of this sequence is a human donor with ulcerative colitis or Crohn's disease, or a healthy co-twin of an affected twin (not recorded which). CDR3: CASSSSSSYNEQFF.